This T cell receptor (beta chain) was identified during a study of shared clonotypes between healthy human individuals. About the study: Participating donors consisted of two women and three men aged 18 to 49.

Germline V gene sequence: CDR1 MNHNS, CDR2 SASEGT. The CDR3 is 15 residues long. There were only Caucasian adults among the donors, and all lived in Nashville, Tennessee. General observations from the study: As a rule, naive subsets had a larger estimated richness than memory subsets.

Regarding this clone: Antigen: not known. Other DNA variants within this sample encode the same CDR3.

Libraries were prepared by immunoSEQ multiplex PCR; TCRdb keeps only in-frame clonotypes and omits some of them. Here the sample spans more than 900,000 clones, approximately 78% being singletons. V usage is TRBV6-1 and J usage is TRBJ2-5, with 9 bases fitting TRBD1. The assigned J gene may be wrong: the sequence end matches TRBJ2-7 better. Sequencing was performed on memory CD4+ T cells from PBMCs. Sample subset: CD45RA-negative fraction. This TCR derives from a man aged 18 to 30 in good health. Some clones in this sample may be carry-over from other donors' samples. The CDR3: CASRYPGQGTYEQYF. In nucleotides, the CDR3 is TGTGCCAGCAGGTACCCGGGACAGGGAACCTACGAGCAGTACTTC.